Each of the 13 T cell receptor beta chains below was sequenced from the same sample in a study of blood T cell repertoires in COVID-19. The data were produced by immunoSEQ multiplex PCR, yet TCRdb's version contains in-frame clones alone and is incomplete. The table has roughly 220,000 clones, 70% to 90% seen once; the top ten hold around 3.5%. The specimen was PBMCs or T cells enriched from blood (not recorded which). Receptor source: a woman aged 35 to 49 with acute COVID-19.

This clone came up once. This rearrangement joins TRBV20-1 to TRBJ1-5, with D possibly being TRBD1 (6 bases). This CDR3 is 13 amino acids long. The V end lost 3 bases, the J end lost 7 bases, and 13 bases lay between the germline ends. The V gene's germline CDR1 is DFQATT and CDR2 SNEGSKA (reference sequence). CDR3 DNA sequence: TGCAGTGCTAGTCCAGGGGTGGGGCAGCCCCAGCATTTT. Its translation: CSASPGVGQPQHF.

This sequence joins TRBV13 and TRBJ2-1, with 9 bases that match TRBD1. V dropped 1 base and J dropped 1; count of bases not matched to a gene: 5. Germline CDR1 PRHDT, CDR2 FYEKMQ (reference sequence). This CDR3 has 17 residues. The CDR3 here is CASSLDRGQGSYNEQFF. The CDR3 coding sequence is TGTGCCAGCAGCTTAGACAGGGGGCAAGGGTCCTACAATGAGCAGTTCTTC.

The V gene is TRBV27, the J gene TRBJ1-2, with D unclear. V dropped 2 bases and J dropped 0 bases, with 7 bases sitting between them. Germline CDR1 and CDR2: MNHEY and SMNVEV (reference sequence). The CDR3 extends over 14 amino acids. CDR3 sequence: CASSLTVSNYGYTF. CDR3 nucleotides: TGTGCCAGCAGTTTAACGGTTTCTAACTATGGCTACACCTTC.

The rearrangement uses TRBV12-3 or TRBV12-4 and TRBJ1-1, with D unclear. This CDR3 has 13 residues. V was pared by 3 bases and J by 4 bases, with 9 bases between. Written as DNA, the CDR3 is TGTGCCAGCAGTTTGATGGTCGGCACTGAAGCTTTCTTT. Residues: CASSLMVGTEAFF.

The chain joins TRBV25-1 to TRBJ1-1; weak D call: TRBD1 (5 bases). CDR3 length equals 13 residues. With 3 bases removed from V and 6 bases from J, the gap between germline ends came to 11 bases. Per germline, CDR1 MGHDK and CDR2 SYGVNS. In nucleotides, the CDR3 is TGTGCCAGCAGTGATCGGGGGGGTTCTGAAGCTTTCTTT. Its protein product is CASSDRGGSEAFF.

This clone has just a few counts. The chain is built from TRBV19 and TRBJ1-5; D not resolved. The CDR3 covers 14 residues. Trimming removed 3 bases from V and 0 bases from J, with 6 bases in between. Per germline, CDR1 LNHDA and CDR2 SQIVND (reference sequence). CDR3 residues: CASSISVSNQPQHF. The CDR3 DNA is TGTGCCAGTAGTATCTCAGTTAGCAATCAGCCCCAGCATTTT.

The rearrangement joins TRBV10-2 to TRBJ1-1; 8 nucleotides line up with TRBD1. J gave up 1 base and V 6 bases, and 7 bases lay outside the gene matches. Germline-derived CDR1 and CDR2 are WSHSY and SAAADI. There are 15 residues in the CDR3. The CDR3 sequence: CASRAQGARNTEAFF. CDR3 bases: TGCGCCAGCAGAGCTCAGGGGGCTAGGAACACTGAAGCTTTCTTT.

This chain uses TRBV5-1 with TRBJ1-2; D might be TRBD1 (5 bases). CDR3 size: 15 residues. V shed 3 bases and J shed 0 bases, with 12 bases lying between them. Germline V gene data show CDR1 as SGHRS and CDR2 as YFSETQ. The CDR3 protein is CASSSSGATNYGYTF. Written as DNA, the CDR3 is TGCGCCAGCAGCTCATCTGGGGCAACTAACTATGGCTACACCTTC. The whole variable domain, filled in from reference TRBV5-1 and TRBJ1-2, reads KAGVTQTPRYLIKTRGQQVTLSCSPISGHRSVSWYQQTPGQGLQFLFEYFSETQRNKGNFPGRFSGRQFSNSRSEMNVSTLELGDSALYLCASSSSGATNYGYTFGSGTRLTVV.

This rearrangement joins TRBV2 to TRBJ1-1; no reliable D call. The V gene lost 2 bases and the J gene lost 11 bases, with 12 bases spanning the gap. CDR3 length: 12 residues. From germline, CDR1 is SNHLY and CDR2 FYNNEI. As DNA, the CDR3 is TGTGCCAGCAGTGAACTCAGAGGGCAGGCTTTCTTT. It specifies CASSELRGQAFF. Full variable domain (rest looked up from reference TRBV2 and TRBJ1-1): EPEVTQTPSHQVTQMGQEVILRCVPISNHLYFYWYRQILGQKVEFLVSFYNNEISEKSEIFDDQFSVERPDGSNFTLKIRSTKLEDSAMYFCASSELRGQAFFGQGTRLTVV.

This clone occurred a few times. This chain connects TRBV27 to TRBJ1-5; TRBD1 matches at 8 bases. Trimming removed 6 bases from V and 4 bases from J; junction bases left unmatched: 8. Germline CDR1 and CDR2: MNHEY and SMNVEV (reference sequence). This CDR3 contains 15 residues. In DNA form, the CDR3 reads TGTGCCAGCAGGCCACAGGGGGAAGGAAATCAGCCCCAGCATTTT. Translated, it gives CASRPQGEGNQPQHF.

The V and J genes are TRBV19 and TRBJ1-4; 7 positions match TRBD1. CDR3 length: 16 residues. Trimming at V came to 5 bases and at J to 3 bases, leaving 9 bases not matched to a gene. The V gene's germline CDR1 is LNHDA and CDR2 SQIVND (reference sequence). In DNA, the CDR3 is TGTGCCAGTAGTCCTACAGGGGAAGGGTCTAATGAAAAACTGTTTTTT. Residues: CASSPTGEGSNEKLFF.

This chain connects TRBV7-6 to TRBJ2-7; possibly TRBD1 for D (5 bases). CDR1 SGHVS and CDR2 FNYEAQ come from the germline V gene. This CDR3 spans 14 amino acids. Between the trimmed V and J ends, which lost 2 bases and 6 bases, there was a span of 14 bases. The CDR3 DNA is TGTGCCAGCAGCTTATTTACAGTCGACAGCGAGCAGTACTTC. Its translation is CASSLFTVDSEQYF.

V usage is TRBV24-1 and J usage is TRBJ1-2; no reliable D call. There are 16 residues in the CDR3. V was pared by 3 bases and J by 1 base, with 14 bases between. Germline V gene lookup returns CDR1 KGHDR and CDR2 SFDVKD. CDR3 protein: CATSDPNGEGNYGYTF. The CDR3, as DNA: TGTGCCACCAGTGATCCTAACGGCGAGGGTAACTATGGCTACACCTTC.